This TCR beta chain was sequenced for a study of CD8 T cells in Susac syndrome (dated by TCRdb to between 2018 and 2021). Turning to the overall study: Whether CD8+ T cell activation and differentiation in Susac syndrome was antigen driven was tested using repertoire sequencing.

RNA was extracted using the RNeasy kit, and about 0.45 to 1 ug of the RNA was reverse transcribed with random hexamers. The immunoSEQ multiplex PCR assay, covering 54 Vbeta and 13 Jbeta segments, was used to amplify TCR beta CDR3 regions. PCR amplification bias was corrected using a synthetic template baseline for primer optimization and computational correction. Per the source publication's procedure: Reads were annotated to V, D and J genes according to IMGT and were analyzed with immunoSEQ Analyzer, with only productive sequences retained. To calculate clonality, Shannon entropy was normalized by log2 of the number of productive unique sequences and then subtracted from one. For each patient and control, public and private clones were evaluated among the 100 most prevalent clones. Susac-specific clones were defined as absent from healthy and MS cohorts, around 970 published viral clones and other ImmuneACCESS disease sequences. TCRdb reran the public reads through fastp at Q25 and MiXCR, keeping productive beta chains. Rows are combined by CDR3 protein, so each entry shows the most common genes and DNA. These V and J calls derive from TCRdb rather than the authors' analysis. In this sample the table shows 150,000 to 200,000 distinct CDR3 sequences, 92% of which occur a single time. The leading ten clones occupy 0.08% of the sample.

Deletion took 3 bases off V and 0 bases off J, with a span of 9 bases between the germline ends. According to the germline V gene (reference sequence), CDR1 reads DFQATT and CDR2 reads SNEGSKA. The CDR3 sequence holds 15 residues, the cysteine and phenylalanine included. Of the read, only the CDR3 DNA is kept; its 45 bases are in frame from base 1. Peripheral blood CD8+ and CD4+ T cells from healthy donors, Susac syndrome patients and multiple sclerosis patients were profiled by high-throughput TCR beta sequencing. Healthy donors were age- and sex-matched controls. Bulk CD8+ and CD4+ T cells were purified by magnetic negative isolation, while CD8+ TEMRA cells were enriched using FACS. Blood was collected in EDTA tubes and processed within 24 hours, with PBMCs isolated through density gradient centrifugation. PBMCs intended for TCR sequencing were cryopreserved in liquid nitrogen and thawed later in a water bath at 37 degrees C. Purity of sorted or isolated CD4+, CD8+ and CD8+ TEMRA cells was at least 90%.

As concerns this clonotype: The clone's antigen remains unknown. There are no base qualities to consult, and no much larger clone falls within one base.

What the research found in general, with its limitations: The number of individuals in the TCR sequencing and HLA analysis was acknowledged as relatively small.

The sequencing input was CD4+ T cells from PBMCs. This chain joins TRBV20-1 to TRBJ1-6; the D gene assignment is ambiguous. This receptor was identified in a human donor in good health. Read as DNA, the sequence is TGCAGTGCTAGTGTGTCCAGCTCCTATAATTCACCCCTCCACTTT. Its coded protein is CSASVSSSYNSPLHF.